This TCR beta chain was retrieved from a study of shared clonotypes between healthy human individuals. Only CD45RO-negative cells positively selected for CCR7 counted as naive CD8 cells, so terminally differentiated effector memory CD45RA+ cells were excluded. V lost 6 bases, J lost 2 bases, and 10 bases lay in between. This CDR3 has 13 amino acids. Germline assignment: CDR1 MDHEN and CDR2 SYDVKM. Profiling relied on immunoSEQ multiplex PCR, and the TCRdb table lists in-frame clones only, not all of them. The sample contains a few hundred thousand clones, 95% to 96% of which appear only once. The sample was naive CD8+ T cells sorted from blood. The rearrangement uses TRBV28 and TRBJ1-1; D possibly corresponds to TRBD1 (5 bases). This sequence originates from a woman in her 30s in good health. The CDR3 spells CASRRGQNTEAFF. The CDR3 DNA is TGTGCCAGCAGACGTGGACAAAACACTGAAGCTTTCTTT.